The T cell receptor (beta chain) under discussion was sequenced for a study of CD8 T cells in Susac syndrome. RNA in amounts of 0.5 to 1 ug was reverse transcribed with random hexamers. It was immunoSEQ multiplex PCR that amplified TCR beta CDR3 across 54 Vbeta and 13 Jbeta. MiXCR was run by TCRdb on the immunoSEQ multiplex PCR reads, yielding one entry per CDR3 protein. The repertoire holds about 190,000 distinct CDR3 sequences, with 95% as singletons. V was clipped by 4 bases and J by 5 bases; unmatched bases: 8. Germline V CDR1 and CDR2: SGDLS, YYNGEE. This CDR3 spans 15 amino acids. Sequencing was performed on CD8+ T cells from PBMCs. The chain is built from TRBV9 and TRBJ2-7; TRBD2 aligns across 11 bases. The clonotype was recovered from a human donor with Susac syndrome. This CDR3 reads CASSPTSGSSNEQYF. The DNA for the CDR3 is TGTGCCAGCAGCCCAACTAGCGGGAGTAGCAACGAGCAGTACTTC.